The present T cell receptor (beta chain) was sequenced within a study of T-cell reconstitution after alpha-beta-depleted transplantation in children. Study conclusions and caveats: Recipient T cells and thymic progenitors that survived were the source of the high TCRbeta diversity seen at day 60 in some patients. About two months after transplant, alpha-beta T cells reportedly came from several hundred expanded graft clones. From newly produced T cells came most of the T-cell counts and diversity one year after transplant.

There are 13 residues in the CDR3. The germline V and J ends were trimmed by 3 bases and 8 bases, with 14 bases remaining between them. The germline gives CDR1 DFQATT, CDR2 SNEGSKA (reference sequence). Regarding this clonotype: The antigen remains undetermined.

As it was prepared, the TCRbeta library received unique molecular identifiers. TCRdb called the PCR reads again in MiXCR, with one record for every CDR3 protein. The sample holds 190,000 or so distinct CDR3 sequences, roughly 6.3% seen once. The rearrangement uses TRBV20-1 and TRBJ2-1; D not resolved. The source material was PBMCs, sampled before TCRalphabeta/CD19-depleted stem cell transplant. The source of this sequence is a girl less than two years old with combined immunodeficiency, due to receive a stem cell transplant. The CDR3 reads CSASLNLDHEQFF. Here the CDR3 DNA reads TGCAGTGCTAGCTTGAATTTGGATCATGAGCAGTTCTTC.